These T cell receptor beta chains were read from a single sample in a study of prognosis after radiotherapy for stage I lung cancer. TCRdb used MiXCR to reprocess the multiplex PCR reads, holding one entry per CDR3 protein. The repertoire holds approximately 35,000 distinct CDR3 sequences, with 30% to 35% as singletons. Sequenced here: PBMCs, sampled before or after stereotactic body radiation therapy (not recorded which). The origin of the receptors is a donor over 45 with non-small cell lung cancer. Each CDR3 is given with its conserved first and last residue. Each record gives: D gene, J gene, clone size, V gene, CDR3 length, CDR3 protein, CDR3 DNA. D genes are given only for firm matches. The size entry is marked missing in some rows and otherwise reads once, few, many or a size class.

-	TRBJ1-5	many	TRBV28	13	CASYRDSNQPQHF	TGTGCCTCCTACCGGGACAGCAATCAGCCCCAGCATTTT
-	TRBJ1-2	few	TRBV3-1	13	CASSLRDREGYTF	TGTGCCAGCAGCCTGCGGGATAGAGAGGGCTACACCTTC
-	TRBJ2-5	many	TRBV5-6	15	CASSFQGVVGETQYF	TGTGCCAGCAGCTTTCAGGGAGTGGTGGGGGAGACCCAGTACTTC
TRBD1	TRBJ2-3	many	TRBV19	14	CASSGQGWVDTQYF	TGTGCCAGTAGTGGACAGGGTTGGGTAGATACGCAGTATTTT
-	TRBJ2-7	many	TRBV5-1	14	CASSRDTDIYEQYF	TGCGCCAGCAGCCGTGACACTGACATCTACGAGCAGTACTTC
TRBD2	TRBJ2-1	many	TRBV10-3	14	CAIQSGTTSGEQFF	TGTGCCATCCAATCTGGGACTACCTCGGGTGAGCAGTTCTTC
-	TRBJ2-2	-	TRBV7-3	14	CASSSEVNTGELFF	TGTGCCAGTAGCTCGGAGGTTAACACCGGGGAGCTGTTTTTT
-	TRBJ1-3	many	TRBV5-1	14	CASSSPGPGNTIYF	TGCGCCAGCAGCTCCCCGGGACCAGGAAACACCATATATTTT
-	TRBJ2-5	many	TRBV5-1	14	CASSLVSAQETQYF	TGCGCCAGCAGCTTGGTGTCAGCTCAAGAGACCCAGTACTTC
TRBD2	TRBJ2-5	many	TRBV5-1	16	CASSPYIAGEQETQYF	TGCGCCAGCAGCCCCTACATAGCGGGGGAACAAGAGACCCAGTACTTC
-	TRBJ2-3	many	TRBV20-1	15	CSARRGGLRTDTQYF	TGCAGTGCTAGAAGAGGGGGACTCCGCACAGATACGCAGTATTTT
TRBD2	TRBJ2-3	many	TRBV9	18	CASSPSGGFISSTDTQYF	TGTGCCAGCAGCCCTAGCGGGGGCTTTATATCTAGCACAGATACGCAGTATTTT
TRBD1	TRBJ1-2	many	TRBV6-1	15	CASRLGTDDSYGYTF	TGTGCCAGCAGGCTCGGGACAGATGATAGCTATGGCTACACCTTC
TRBD1	TRBJ2-7	-	TRBV5-1	15	CASSLALVGGYEQYF	TGCGCCAGCAGCTTGGCCCTGGTAGGGGGCTACGAGCAGTACTTT
-	TRBJ2-7	many	TRBV5-5	13	CASRAFSSYEQYF	TGTGCCAGCAGGGCTTTCTCGTCCTACGAGCAGTACTTC
TRBD1	TRBJ2-5	many	TRBV10-3	14	CAISEGQGRETQYF	TGTGCCATCAGCGAAGGACAGGGGAGGGAGACCCAGTACTTC
TRBD1	TRBJ1-4	many	TRBV28	15	CASSSQGAANEKLFF	TGTGCCAGCAGTTCGCAGGGGGCGGCTAATGAAAAACTGTTTTTT
TRBD2	TRBJ2-3	few	TRBV20-1	15	CSARGWREGADTQYF	TGCAGTGCTAGAGGATGGCGGGAGGGCGCAGATACGCAGTATTTT
-	TRBJ2-2	many	TRBV25-1	14	CASSNDRNTGELFF	TGTGCCAGCAGTAACGACAGGAACACCGGGGAGCTGTTTTTT
TRBD1	TRBJ1-2	-	TRBV10-3	12	CAISETGQEESF	TGTGCCATCAGTGAAACTGGACAGGAAGAATCCTTC
-	TRBJ2-1	many	TRBV20-1	12	CSARLRENEQFF	TGCAGTGCTAGGCTTAGGGAGAATGAGCAGTTCTTC
TRBD2	TRBJ2-3	many	TRBV9	15	CASSAAGGQGDTQYF	TGTGCCAGCAGCGCAGCGGGGGGGCAGGGAGATACGCAGTATTTT
TRBD1	TRBJ1-3	-	TRBV5-1	16	CASSDPGQSSGNTIYF	TGCGCCAGCAGCGATCCGGGACAGAGCTCTGGAAACACCATATATTTT
-	TRBJ1-1	many	TRBV2	13	CASNDGMNTEAFF	TGTGCCAGCAACGACGGTATGAACACTGAAGCTTTCTTT
TRBD1	TRBJ2-1	medium-sized	TRBV6-1	17	CASSEFPPGQGKNEQFF	TGTGCCAGCAGTGAATTCCCTCCGGGACAGGGAAAGAATGAGCAGTTCTTC
-	TRBJ2-7	many	TRBV12-5	12	CASGSDGWRQYF	TGTGCTAGTGGCTCTGATGGGTGGCGGCAGTACTTC
-	TRBJ1-2	-	TRBV6-9	13	CASSYLRVAGYTF	TGTGCCAGCAGTTACTTACGGGTCGCTGGCTACACCTTC
-	TRBJ1-4	many	TRBV19	12	CASNRRDEKLFF	TGTGCCAGTAACAGACGGGATGAAAAACTGTTTTTT
TRBD1	TRBJ1-1	few	TRBV5-4	16	CASSLDNPGGTRDAFF	TGTGCCAGCAGCTTGGATAATCCAGGGGGGACCCGGGACGCTTTCTTT
TRBD1	TRBJ2-5	many	TRBV6-2/TRBV6-3	17	CASSAPGQGTSQETQYF	TGTGCCAGCAGTGCGCCGGGACAGGGCACCTCCCAAGAGACCCAGTACTTC
-	TRBJ2-7	many	TRBV30	15	CAWSGLGYGPYEQYF	TGTGCCTGGAGTGGGCTGGGATACGGGCCCTACGAGCAGTACTTC
-	TRBJ2-3	-	TRBV29-1	14	CSVEELGAPDTQYF	TGCAGCGTTGAAGAGCTGGGTGCTCCAGATACGCAGTATTTT
TRBD1	TRBJ1-1	few	TRBV20-1	15	CSARDSGGVRPEAFF	TGCAGTGCTAGAGATTCAGGGGGGGTCCGCCCTGAAGCTTTCTTT
TRBD1	TRBJ1-2	many	TRBV11-2	13	CASSTGGNYGYTF	TGTGCCAGCAGCACAGGGGGCAACTATGGCTACACCTTC
-	TRBJ2-7	-	TRBV5-1	15	CASSLPCTGVYEQYF	TGCGCCAGCAGCTTGCCCTGTACAGGAGTATACGAGCAGTACTTC
-	TRBJ2-7	many	TRBV24-1	15	CATSALTGTDEKQYF	TGTGCCACCAGTGCCCTAACCGGGACCGATGAAAAGCAGTACTTC
-	TRBJ1-3	many	TRBV5-1	15	CASSWETGSGNTIYF	TGCGCCAGCAGCTGGGAGACAGGCTCTGGAAACACCATATATTTT
-	TRBJ1-3	-	TRBV11-3	14	CAISLGGDGNTIYF	TGTGCCATCAGCTTGGGGGGGGATGGAAACACCATATATTTT
-	TRBJ1-1	many	TRBV30	15	CALRYTGTANTEAFF	TGTGCCTTACGGTATACCGGGACGGCGAACACTGAAGCTTTCTTT
-	TRBJ1-4	many	TRBV7-6	16	CASTLAPRDFGEKLFF	TGTGCCAGCACCTTGGCCCCGAGGGATTTTGGCGAAAAACTGTTTTTT
-	TRBJ1-5	many	TRBV20-1	13	CSASNLRSQPQHF	TGCAGTGCTAGTAACCTCCGATCGCAGCCCCAGCATTTT
-	TRBJ1-5	many	TRBV5-1	18	CASRGRTGLRESNQPQHF	TGCGCCAGCAGGGGGAGAACAGGGCTACGTGAGAGCAATCAGCCCCAGCATTTT
TRBD1	TRBJ1-1	few	TRBV12-3/TRBV12-4	14	CASTWTGTNTEAFF	TGTGCCAGCACTTGGACAGGGACGAACACTGAAGCTTTCTTT
TRBD2	TRBJ2-3	many	TRBV19	15	CASSNAAGVTDTQYF	TGTGCCAGTAGTAACGCAGCGGGAGTCACAGATACGCAGTATTTT
-	TRBJ2-7	many	TRBV11-2	14	CASSLDRGPYEQYF	TGTGCCAGCAGCTTAGACAGAGGGCCCTACGAGCAGTACTTC
-	TRBJ2-1	many	TRBV5-1	16	CASSLGPSSSYNEQFF	TGCGCCAGCAGCTTGGGACCGTCGAGCTCCTACAATGAGCAGTTCTTC
-	TRBJ2-7	many	TRBV29-1	14	CSACPSLGSGEQYF	TGCAGCGCCTGTCCTAGTTTGGGATCCGGCGAGCAGTACTTC
TRBD2	TRBJ2-1	many	TRBV4-2	16	CASSHTSGGSYNEQFF	TGTGCCAGCAGCCATACTAGCGGGGGGTCCTACAATGAGCAGTTCTTC
-	TRBJ2-1	many	TRBV7-2	14	CASSLEADHNEQFF	TGTGCCAGCAGCTTAGAAGCCGACCACAATGAGCAGTTCTTC
-	TRBJ2-1	many	TRBV28	14	CASTWLLGAEEQFF	TGTGCCAGCACCTGGTTGTTGGGGGCGGAGGAGCAGTTCTTC
TRBD2	TRBJ2-5	many	TRBV4-2	16	CASSQAGGPAQETQYF	TGTGCCAGCAGCCAAGCGGGGGGGCCTGCGCAAGAGACCCAGTACTTC
-	TRBJ2-5	-	TRBV6-2/TRBV6-3	16	CASSERAVVNQETHYF	TGTGCCAGCAGTGAACGGGCGGTGGTTAACCAAGAGACCCATTACTTC
-	TRBJ2-1	-	TRBV15	15	CATSRDQGKGNEQFF	TGTGCCACCAGCAGAGATCAAGGAAAGGGAAACGAGCAGTTCTTC
-	TRBJ1-3	many	TRBV18	14	CASSERITGNTIYF	TGTGCCAGCTCGGAGCGGATCACTGGAAACACCATATATTTT
-	TRBJ1-1	many	TRBV6-5	15	CASSSRPRWNTEAFF	TGTGCCAGCAGTTCGAGGCCTAGGTGGAACACTGAAGCTTTCTTT
-	TRBJ1-1	many	TRBV12-3/TRBV12-4	14	CASSLRVLNTEAFF	TGTGCCAGCAGCTTAAGAGTCTTGAACACTGAAGCTTTCTTT